A single sample is the source of the 23 T cell receptor beta chains below, sequenced in a study of blood T cell repertoires in COVID-19. This table comes from immunoSEQ multiplex PCR, and its TCRdb copy is limited to in-frame clones, with some not included. The table shows 100,000 to 150,000 clones, with 70% to 85% occurring only once. Source material: peripheral blood. The receptors come from an elderly woman with acute or convalescent COVID-19.

The chain has TRBV18 and TRBJ2-7, with a weak D call TRBD1 (6 bases). The CDR3 has 15 amino acids. The germline V gene encodes CDR1 KGHSH and CDR2 LQKENI. V was cut by 4 bases and J by 5 bases, with 18 bases left in between. The CDR3 DNA is TGTGCCAGCTCACAAAAAAGGCAGGGGATGGACGAGCAGTACTTC. Protein product: CASSQKRQGMDEQYF. The full variable domain, completed using reference TRBV18 and TRBJ2-7, is NAGVMQNPRHLVRRRGQEARLRCSPMKGHSHVYWYRQLPEEGLKFMVYLQKENIIDESGMPKERFSAEFPKEGPSILRIQQVVRGDSAAYFCASSQKRQGMDEQYFGPGTRLTVT.

This chain uses TRBV19 with TRBJ1-3; no clear D. Trimming took 0 bases from V and 0 from J, leaving 3 bases between them. CDR1 is LNHDA, CDR2 SQIVND, per germline (reference sequence). The CDR3 contains 14 residues. The CDR3 reads CASSIEYSGNTIYF. DNA for the CDR3: TGTGCCAGTAGTATAGAGTACTCTGGAAACACCATATATTTT.

The chain links TRBV30 to TRBJ1-1, with no clear D. Germline loops: CDR1 GTSNPN, CDR2 SVGIG (reference sequence). The V and J ends lost 3 bases and 0 bases respectively, with 8 bases between them. The CDR3 length is 13 residues. This CDR3 is CAWRPGMNTEAFF. CDR3 bases: TGTGCCTGGAGGCCGGGGATGAACACTGAAGCTTTCTTT.

V and J are TRBV19 and TRBJ1-2; a possible D gene is TRBD1 (5 bases). This CDR3 has 15 residues. CDR1 is LNHDA, CDR2 SQIVND, per germline (reference sequence). V lost 3 bases, J lost 4 bases, and 15 bases lay in between. CDR3 in amino acids: CASSIQVGALYGYTF. The CDR3 nucleotides are TGTGCCAGTAGTATTCAAGTAGGGGCGCTCTATGGCTACACCTTC.

The chain is built from TRBV6-1 and TRBJ1-1, with D uncertain. This CDR3 spans 14 amino acids. Trimming cost V 0 bases and J 4 bases, with 9 bases left between them. Per the germline V gene, CDR1 is MNHNS and CDR2 is SASEGT. The CDR3 DNA is TGTGCCAGCAGTGAAGCCGGCGGTATCACTGAAGCTTTCTTT. The encoded protein is CASSEAGGITEAFF.

This clone has more than one count but fewer than ten. This chain links TRBV13 with TRBJ1-2; 12 bases map to TRBD1. The trim removed 5 bases at V and 6 bases at J, leaving 7 bases unmatched. This CDR3 contains 15 residues. Germline values: CDR1 PRHDT, CDR2 FYEKMQ (reference sequence). CDR3 sequence: CASSLRDRGRDGYTF. For the CDR3, the DNA is TGTGCCAGCAGCCTCCGGGACAGGGGGCGTGATGGCTACACCTTC.

The chain joins TRBV25-1 to TRBJ1-1; D gene unclear. This CDR3 has 11 amino acids. The germline CDR1 and CDR2 sequences are MGHDK and SYGVNS. Deletions cut 6 bases from V and 8 bases from J, with 10 bases between. Here the CDR3 reads CASRRTGEAFF. CDR3 sequence (DNA): TGTGCCAGCAGAAGGACGGGAGAAGCTTTCTTT.

The V call is TRBV7-2, the J call TRBJ1-2, with 8 bases aligning to TRBD1. In germline, CDR1 is SGHTA, CDR2 FQGNSA. This CDR3 has 13 amino acids. V lost 5 bases to trimming and J lost 11 bases; unmatched junction nucleotides: 10. CDR3 in DNA: TGTGCCAGCAGCACACAGGACAGGGAAGGGTACACCTTC. This gives the protein CASSTQDREGYTF.

The chain uses TRBV7-9 and TRBJ1-2, with TRBD1 matching 9 bases. The germline V gene has CDR1 SEHNR and CDR2 FQNEAQ (reference sequence). This CDR3 contains 14 residues. With V trimmed by 4 bases and J by 6 bases, 6 bases remained unmatched. The CDR3: CASSSSGQGNGYTF. DNA of the CDR3: TGTGCCAGCAGCTCCTCCGGACAGGGGAATGGCTACACCTTC.

The chain has TRBV2 and TRBJ2-3; possible D gene TRBD1, 6 bases. This CDR3 contains 14 residues. Germline V gene data show CDR1 as SNHLY and CDR2 as FYNNEI. V lost 7 bases and J 4 bases, leaving 15 bases between the germline ends. The CDR3, as DNA: TGTGCCAGCACTCAGGGGTCCCGTGCAGATACGCAGTATTTT. Translating gives CASTQGSRADTQYF.

This chain links TRBV19 with TRBJ2-1, with 8 bases fitting TRBD1. Germline V CDR1 and CDR2: LNHDA, SQIVND (reference sequence). The CDR3 contains 14 residues. V shed 5 bases and J 8 bases; nucleotides not matched to a gene: 8. The chain's CDR3 is CASSSRTGTDEQFF. In DNA form, the CDR3 reads TGTGCCAGTAGTTCCCGGACAGGGACCGATGAGCAGTTCTTC. The full variable domain, completed using reference TRBV19 and TRBJ2-1, is DGGITQSPKYLFRKEGQNVTLSCEQNLNHDAMYWYRQDPGQGLRLIYYSQIVNDFQKGDIAEGYSVSREKKESFPLTVTSAQKNPTAFYLCASSSRTGTDEQFFGPGTRLTVL.

The chain recombines TRBV29-1 with TRBJ2-3; 7 nucleotides line up with TRBD1. The germline V gene encodes CDR1 SQVTM and CDR2 ANQGSEA. V trimming: 4 bases; J trimming: 0 bases; junction bases outside the gene matches: 7. This CDR3 is 15 amino acids long. CDR3 sequence (DNA): TGCAGCGTTGTAACAGGGGCCCACAGCACAGATACGCAGTATTTT. Its translation: CSVVTGAHSTDTQYF.

The chain carries TRBV7-6 and TRBJ1-2; 7 bases agree with TRBD1. CDR3 length equals 13 residues. The germline V gene has CDR1 SGHVS and CDR2 FNYEAQ. Trimming took 2 bases from V and 6 from J; bases not matched to a gene: 3. CDR3 region: CASSLTGVDGYTF. CDR3 nucleotides: TGTGCCAGCAGCTTAACAGGGGTTGATGGCTACACCTTC.

J is TRBJ1-5 and V is TRBV18; 8 bases are shared with TRBD1. From germline, CDR1 is KGHSH and CDR2 LQKENI. The CDR3 sequence is 17 residues long. After removal of 3 bases from V and 5 bases from J, the junction contained 12 bases not matched to a gene. As DNA, the CDR3 is TGTGCCAGCTCACCGTACCAGGGGGCCCTCGACGATCAGCCCCAGCATTTT. Residues: CASSPYQGALDDQPQHF.

The gene calls are TRBV6-5 and TRBJ2-5; 7 bases map to TRBD1. This CDR3 comprises 12 residues. Germline-derived CDR1 and CDR2 are MNHEY and SVGAGI. The V gene end was trimmed by 6 bases and the J gene end by 6 bases; junction bases not matched to a gene: 4. Written as DNA, the CDR3 is TGTGCCAGCAGCACAGGGGCGAAGACCCAGTACTTC. This translates into CASSTGAKTQYF.

The J gene is TRBJ1-6, the V gene TRBV5-6; a possible D gene is TRBD1 (6 bases). Trimming removed 1 base from V and 8 bases from J, with 16 bases in between. Germline V gene data show CDR1 as SGHDT and CDR2 as YYEEEE. CDR3 length: 16 residues. DNA of the CDR3: TGTGCCAGCAGCTTGATGGGGGCCAGTGCGGATTCACCCCTCCACTTT. Protein sequence: CASSLMGASADSPLHF.

In its sample, this clone was seen once. The chain carries TRBV13 and TRBJ1-2; D is unclear. The CDR3 has 12 residues. Germline-derived CDR1 and CDR2 are PRHDT and FYEKMQ (reference sequence). V lost 5 bases, J lost 4 bases, and 8 bases lay in between. The CDR3 nucleotides read TGTGCCAGCAGCCCCCGAGGCTATGGCTACACCTTC. Protein: CASSPRGYGYTF.

J is TRBJ2-1 and V is TRBV19; tentatively, D is TRBD2 (6 bases). V lost 0 bases and J lost 0, with 12 bases in between. In germline, CDR1 is LNHDA, CDR2 SQIVND (reference sequence). CDR3 size: 17 residues. This CDR3 is CASSIEQRVYSYNEQFF. The CDR3 DNA follows: TGTGCCAGTAGTATAGAACAGCGGGTATACTCCTACAATGAGCAGTTCTTC.

The chain couples TRBV29-1 to TRBJ1-1; D unclear. The CDR3 is made up of 12 amino acids. The V end lost 5 bases, the J end lost 7 bases, and 14 bases lay between the germline ends. Germline assignment: CDR1 SQVTM and CDR2 ANQGSEA. CDR3 DNA sequence: TGCAGCGTTAGGTGGGGTGAGGGTGAAGCTTTCTTT. This gives the protein CSVRWGEGEAFF.

This chain links TRBV19 with TRBJ2-7, with 9 bases identical to TRBD2. The CDR3 is 13 amino acids. V trimming: 11 bases; J trimming: 5 bases; junction bases outside the gene matches: 10. The germline CDR1 and CDR2 sequences are LNHDA and SQIVND (reference sequence). The DNA for the CDR3 is TGTGCCCCCGCCGGGACTAGCCCCCACGAGCAGTACTTC. Encoded protein: CAPAGTSPHEQYF.

The chain is built from TRBV9 and TRBJ1-5, with TRBD1 identical over 9 bases. Germline trimming cut 0 bases from V and 0 bases from J; bases unmatched to any gene: 7. CDR1 and CDR2 (germline): SGDLS, YYNGEE. The CDR3 is 18 amino acids. CDR3 nucleotide sequence: TGTGCCAGCAGCGTAGTGGGGACAGGGAAGTGTAGCAATCAGCCCCAGCATTTT. It translates to CASSVVGTGKCSNQPQHF.

The rearrangement links TRBV2 to TRBJ1-2; 7 nucleotides match TRBD1. The CDR3 covers 15 residues. With 2 bases clipped from V and 2 bases from J, the junction kept 5 bases outside the gene matches. The germline V gene encodes CDR1 SNHLY and CDR2 FYNNEI. CDR3 sequence reads: CASSEQGQFNYGYTF. The CDR3 DNA sequence: TGTGCCAGCAGTGAACAGGGACAGTTCAACTATGGCTACACCTTC.

V is TRBV30 and J is TRBJ2-3; D is perhaps TRBD1 (6 bases). Germline CDR1 is GTSNPN and CDR2 is SVGIG (reference sequence). The CDR3 length is 14 residues. Deletions cut 3 bases from V and 0 bases from J, with 10 bases between. Written as DNA, the CDR3 is TGTGCCTGGAGCACAGGGTCTAGCACAGATACGCAGTATTTT. Its translation is CAWSTGSSTDTQYF.